The TCR beta chain under discussion was sequenced for a study of shared clonotypes between healthy human individuals. CD4+ cells yielded CD45RA+ naive and CD45RA-negative memory subsets. Per the authors' pipeline: Sequence data from immunoSEQ were junction-only and lacked quality scores; consequently, filtering differed. Data came from immunoSEQ multiplex PCR; TCRdb stores just in-frame clones and leaves some out. V and J calls and clone size are those listed in that table; D and trimming were worked out from the DNA. The data show nearly 1 million clones, with approximately 80% seen just once and roughly 1.5% held by the top ten. V was clipped by 1 base and J by 6 bases, with 7 bases between them. The germline V gene encodes CDR1 SGHTA and CDR2 FQGNSA. The CDR3 covers 13 residues.

The sequence came from a man aged 18 to 35 in good health. The chain links TRBV7-2 to TRBJ1-5; D might be TRBD1 (6 bases). Material: memory CD4+ T cells sorted from blood. Subset defined: CD45RA-negative fraction. CDR3: CASSLGGGQPQHF. DNA for the CDR3: TGTGCCAGCAGCTTAGGAGGGGGTCAGCCCCAGCATTTT.